A single sample gave rise to the 21 T cell receptor beta chains below, sequenced in a study of T cell responses to AZD1222 COVID-19 vaccine. The repertoire was sequenced with immunoSEQ multiplex PCR; TCRdb's copy has only in-frame clones and lacks some. The table records 120,000 to 150,000 clones, 89% of them present only once. Sequenced material: peripheral blood, taken on day 0 of AZD1222 vaccination. These receptors originate from an adult in good health.

The rearrangement links TRBV19 to TRBJ1-2, with D unresolved. The germline V gene has CDR1 LNHDA and CDR2 SQIVND (reference sequence). The CDR3 extends over 13 amino acids. Trimming removed 6 bases from V and 8 bases from J, with 16 bases in between. The CDR3 DNA reads as TGTGCCAGTAGCAACTCAGTGGTACTGGGCTACACCTTC. It specifies CASSNSVVLGYTF. The entire variable domain, with the rest obtained from reference TRBV19 and TRBJ1-2, is as follows: DGGITQSPKYLFRKEGQNVTLSCEQNLNHDAMYWYRQDPGQGLRLIYYSQIVNDFQKGDIAEGYSVSREKKESFPLTVTSAQKNPTAFYLCASSNSVVLGYTFGSGTRLTVV.

The CDR3: CATSSRISGDYEQYF. The CDR3 DNA is TGTGCCACCAGCAGTAGGATAAGCGGGGATTACGAGCAGTACTTC. The chain employs TRBV15 and TRBJ2-7, with 7 bases matching TRBD2. The V segment lost 3 bases and the J segment 4 bases; nucleotides outside the gene matches: 9. This CDR3 contains 15 residues. Germline V CDR1 and CDR2: LNHNV, YYDKDF (reference sequence).

V gene TRBV10-2 combines with J gene TRBJ2-2; 13 bases fit TRBD2. The V segment lost 3 bases and the J segment 8 bases; nucleotides outside the gene matches: 3. The CDR3 spans 15 residues. Germline values: CDR1 WSHSY, CDR2 SAAADI. The CDR3 nucleotides are TGCGCCAGCAGTGAATCGACTAGCGGGAGGGGGGAGCTGTTTTTT. Its translation is CASSESTSGRGELFF.

CDR3 DNA sequence: TGTGCCAGCAGCCCCGGGGGGACTAGGTACACAGATACGCAGTATTTT. Amino acids: CASSPGGTRYTDTQYF. V usage is TRBV7-9 and J usage is TRBJ2-3, with TRBD2 matching over 8 bases. The CDR3 runs to 16 residues. After removal of 5 bases from V and 2 bases from J, the junction contained 9 bases not matched to a gene. Germline V gene data show CDR1 as SEHNR and CDR2 as FQNEAQ (reference sequence).

The rearrangement joins TRBV5-1 to TRBJ1-1, with D possibly matching TRBD1 (6 bases). CDR1 and CDR2 from the germline V gene are SGHRS and YFSETQ. The ends were cut back, 3 bases at V and 2 bases at J, with 11 bases in the middle. This CDR3 is built from 14 residues. The CDR3 sequence is CASSSGQFNTEAFF. The CDR3 DNA sequence: TGCGCCAGCAGCTCCGGACAGTTTAACACTGAAGCTTTCTTT.

This rearrangement joins TRBV7-9 to TRBJ2-1, with D perhaps matching TRBD2 (6 bases). The CDR3 is 12 amino acids. Trimming took 3 bases from V and 8 from J, leaving 8 bases between them. Germline-derived CDR1 and CDR2 are SEHNR and FQNEAQ (reference sequence). CDR3 in DNA: TGTGCCAGCAGCTTTAGCGGCCATGAGCAGTTCTTC. Translated, it gives CASSFSGHEQFF.

CDR3 sequence reads: CASSPPSSGANVLTF. The CDR3, as DNA: TGTGCCAGCAGCCCCCCAAGCTCTGGGGCCAACGTCCTGACTTTC. The gene calls are TRBV4-2 and TRBJ2-6; D uncertain. The CDR3 length is 15 residues. Trimming left V 4 bases short and J 0 bases short, with 7 bases between. Germline CDR1 reads LGHNA; CDR2 reads YNFKEQ.

The chain combines TRBV7-2 with TRBJ2-1, with 10 bases that match TRBD2. Germline CDR1 is SGHTA and CDR2 is FQGNSA. The V segment lost 4 bases and the J segment 7 bases; nucleotides outside the gene matches: 10. This CDR3 region has 16 residues. CDR3 sequence (DNA): TGTGCCAGCAGCTCCCAACCACTAGCGGGGAAAAATGAGCAGTTCTTC. It specifies CASSSQPLAGKNEQFF.

The rearrangement joins TRBV7-6 to TRBJ2-5; 8 nucleotides match TRBD2. Germline V gene data show CDR1 as SGHVS and CDR2 as FNYEAQ. V was pared by 1 base and J by 2 bases, with 15 bases of the junction left unmatched. CDR3 length: 19 amino acids. CDR3 DNA: TGTGCCAGCAGCTTAGGAGGACACGGTGCGGGGGGCCTGCAAGAGACCCAGTACTTC. Translated: CASSLGGHGAGGLQETQYF.

This clone occurred once. The J gene is TRBJ1-5, the V gene TRBV28; D is unresolved. Germline V lookup: CDR1 MDHEN, CDR2 SYDVKM. The CDR3 has 14 residues. The V end was cut by 5 bases, the J end by 5 bases, with 13 bases between. Here the CDR3 reads CASSPGQVHQPQHF. In DNA form, the CDR3 reads TGTGCCAGCAGTCCAGGCCAGGTTCATCAGCCCCAGCATTTT.

The chain uses TRBV2 and TRBJ2-1; TRBD2 agrees at 11 bases. The junction had 3 bases not matched to a gene; V was cut back by 5 bases and J by 0 bases. The CDR3 covers 16 residues. Germline V gives CDR1 SNHLY, CDR2 FYNNEI. The DNA of the CDR3 is TGTGCCAGCAGTCCCACTAGCGGGAGCTCCTACAATGAGCAGTTCTTC. It codes for CASSPTSGSSYNEQFF.

The V and J genes are TRBV29-1 and TRBJ1-4; TRBD1 aligns across 8 bases. CDR3 length: 14 residues. CDR1 and CDR2 (germline): SQVTM, ANQGSEA. V shed 7 bases and J 3 bases; nucleotides not matched to a gene: 7. CDR3 DNA sequence: TGCAGCGCCGGAGGGACAGGCGCTAATGAAAAACTGTTTTTT. Protein: CSAGGTGANEKLFF.

The chain has TRBV11-2 and TRBJ1-1, with a tentative D call TRBD1 (6 bases). Germline CDR1 and CDR2: SGHAT and FQNNGV. This CDR3 contains 13 residues. Trimming cost V 3 bases and J 8 bases, with 13 bases left between them. CDR3 in DNA: TGTGCCAGCAGCTTGGGCAGGGGATCAGAAGCTTTCTTT. It specifies CASSLGRGSEAFF.

This chain joins TRBV28 and TRBJ2-7, with 9 bases fitting TRBD1. This CDR3 is built from 13 residues. The germline CDR1 and CDR2 sequences are MDHEN and SYDVKM. Trimming cost V 4 bases and J 3 bases; bases outside gene matches: 1. Written as DNA, the CDR3 is TGTGCCAGCAGTTCGGGACAGGGCTACGAGCAGTACTTC. Translated: CASSSGQGYEQYF.

In DNA form, the CDR3 reads TGTGCCAGCAGTCAGACAGGAGTACGTAATCAGCCCCAGCATTTT. Translating gives CASSQTGVRNQPQHF. The chain is built from TRBV28 and TRBJ1-5, with D perhaps matching TRBD1 (6 bases). Trimming took 5 bases from V and 4 from J, leaving 15 bases between them. The CDR3 spans 15 residues. The germline V gene encodes CDR1 MDHEN and CDR2 SYDVKM.

This chain connects TRBV5-6 to TRBJ2-4; 7 positions agree with TRBD1. The germline V gene encodes CDR1 SGHDT and CDR2 YYEEEE. The CDR3 is 16 residues long. V gave up 4 bases and J gave up 0 bases; unmatched junction bases: 7. DNA for the CDR3: TGTGCCAGCAGCCAGAACAGGGGCATAGCCAAAAACATTCAGTACTTC. Translation gives CASSQNRGIAKNIQYF. Supplemented by reference TRBV5-6 and TRBJ2-4, the full variable domain reads DAGVTQSPTHLIKTRGQQVTLRCSPKSGHDTVSWYQQALGQGPQFIFQYYEEEERQRGNFPDRFSGHQFPNYSSELNVNALLLGDSALYLCASSQNRGIAKNIQYFGAGTRLSVL.

The chain carries TRBV9 and TRBJ1-6; 7 bases are a match to TRBD1. J lost 15 bases, V lost 5 bases, and 8 bases had no gene match. In germline, CDR1 is SGDLS, CDR2 YYNGEE. This CDR3 spans 12 amino acids. The CDR3 nucleotides are TGTGCCAGCAGTCCAGGACAGGCGCACCTCCACTTT. Translation: CASSPGQAHLHF.

The CDR3 is CASSLIPGQGTGELFF. CDR3 in DNA: TGCGCCAGCAGCTTGATCCCGGGACAGGGTACCGGGGAGCTGTTTTTT. The V gene is TRBV5-1, the J gene TRBJ2-2; 9 nucleotides align to TRBD1. The germline CDR1 and CDR2 sequences are SGHRS and YFSETQ. The CDR3 runs 16 residues. V dropped 1 base and J dropped 5; count of bases not matched to a gene: 6.

This clone was observed once. This chain joins TRBV4-1 and TRBJ2-1; tentative D call: TRBD2 (5 bases). Germline CDR1 MGHRA, CDR2 YSYEKL. The CDR3 consists of 15 residues. V was clipped by 4 bases and J by 8 bases, with 18 bases between them. In nucleotides, the CDR3 is TGCGCCAGCAGCCCGGTCCCAGCCGCGCGGGATGAGCAGTTCTTC. Its translation: CASSPVPAARDEQFF.

The table lists this clone with a count of one. The chain couples TRBV5-1 to TRBJ2-2; D is unresolved. The CDR3 length is 14 residues. Trimming removed 5 bases at V and 3 bases at J, with 11 bases between. The V gene's germline CDR1 is SGHRS and CDR2 YFSETQ. The CDR3 reads CASRVVVDTGELFF. CDR3 in DNA: TGCGCCAGCAGGGTTGTCGTCGACACCGGGGAGCTGTTTTTT.

V is TRBV3-1 (or the pseudogene TRBV3-2) and J is TRBJ2-6; tentative D call: TRBD1 (6 bases). The germline CDR1 and CDR2 sequences are LGHDT and YNNKEL (reference sequence). V was clipped by 2 bases and J by 2 bases, with 13 bases between them. The length of the CDR3 is 17 residues. DNA for the CDR3: TGTGCCAGCAGCCAAATACAGGGTACGACTGGGGCCAACGTCCTGACTTTC. Translation: CASSQIQGTTGANVLTF.